This passage covers 13 T cell receptor beta chains from one sample sequenced in a study of beta chain features in type 1 diabetes. Study-level results: A moderate, significant TCRB CDR3 shortening appeared in type 1 diabetes across four CD4+ subsets.

These receptors are not linked to any known antigen. Of the isolated RNA, all was reverse transcribed, and so the sequenced material was expressed TCRB transcripts. The assay was immunoSEQ multiplex PCR, and TCRdb's table has in-frame clones only and misses some. This table has a few hundred thousand clones, 8% to 10% appearing once. The sequencing input was central memory CD4+ T cells from blood. Receptors originate from a man aged 30-40 years with type 1 diabetes.

As DNA, the CDR3 is TGCGCCAGCAGCTTGGGGCCGGGAGAAGTGGCTACGCAGTATTTT. Translating it yields CASSLGPGEVATQYF. The chain links TRBV5-1 to TRBJ2-3; TRBD2 might be the D (6 bases). The V gene's germline CDR1 is SGHRS and CDR2 YFSETQ. This CDR3 contains 15 residues. V was trimmed by 0 bases and J by 8 bases, leaving 16 bases between them.

This clone has just a few counts. V and J are TRBV27 and TRBJ1-2; a possible D gene is TRBD1 (5 bases). Germline values: CDR1 MNHEY, CDR2 SMNVEV (reference sequence). V gave up 5 bases and J gave up 5 bases, with 15 bases separating them. There are 14 residues in the CDR3. The CDR3 loop is CASSPWQGQYGYTF. The CDR3 nucleotides are TGTGCCAGCAGTCCGTGGCAGGGCCAATATGGCTACACCTTC.

The chain links TRBV5-6 to TRBJ2-5, with D hard to call. The V gene's germline CDR1 is SGHDT and CDR2 YYEEEE. Trimming took 2 bases from V and 5 from J, leaving 16 bases between them. The CDR3 extends over 15 amino acids. Written as DNA, the CDR3 is TGTGCCAGCAGCTTCCTACATAGGGCCCGGGAGACCCAGTACTTC. As protein: CASSFLHRARETQYF.

This clone has a handful of counts. The chain carries TRBV2 and TRBJ2-6, with TRBD1 as a possible D gene (6 bases). This CDR3 spans 15 amino acids. V was trimmed by 3 bases and J by 4 bases, leaving 10 bases between them. Germline loops: CDR1 SNHLY, CDR2 FYNNEI. The CDR3 DNA follows: TGTGCCAGCAGTGACAGGGGATCAGGGGCCAACGTCCTGACTTTC. Protein product: CASSDRGSGANVLTF.

J is TRBJ2-1 and V is TRBV5-1; D is unresolved. The V and J ends lost 0 bases and 6 bases respectively, with 4 bases between them. The CDR3 runs 12 residues. Germline V gives CDR1 SGHRS, CDR2 YFSETQ. CDR3 DNA: TGCGCCAGCAGCTTGGGTCCCAATGAGCAGTTCTTC. Amino acids: CASSLGPNEQFF.

The V call is TRBV7-2, the J call TRBJ1-3; D unresolved. Germline CDR1 SGHTA, CDR2 FQGNSA. The CDR3 is 14 residues long. The germline V and J ends were trimmed by 5 bases and 0 bases, with 8 bases remaining between them. The CDR3 loop reads CASSRESSGNTIYF. The CDR3 nucleotides read TGTGCCAGCAGCAGGGAGAGCTCTGGAAACACCATATATTTT.

The J gene is TRBJ2-1, the V gene TRBV2, with TRBD1 matching 7 bases. This CDR3 has 15 residues. Trimming removed 5 bases from V and 10 bases from J; junction bases left unmatched: 14. CDR1 and CDR2 from the germline V gene are SNHLY and FYNNEI. CDR3 region: CASSPLGHDRAEQFF. In DNA, the CDR3 is TGTGCCAGCAGTCCCCTGGGCCACGACAGGGCGGAGCAGTTCTTC.

A few counts support this clone. This sequence joins TRBV9 and TRBJ1-1; D might be TRBD1 (5 bases). Per the germline V gene, CDR1 is SGDLS and CDR2 is YYNGEE. V dropped 0 bases and J dropped 6 bases, with 12 bases sitting between them. This CDR3 comprises 14 residues. CDR3 in DNA: TGTGCCAGCAGCGTAGTCGGGGGAGCATCTGAAGCTTTCTTT. This translates into CASSVVGGASEAFF.

V gene TRBV19 combines with J gene TRBJ1-1; D ambiguous. The CDR3 consists of 12 residues. Between the trimmed V and J ends, which lost 5 bases and 6 bases, there was a span of 10 bases. Germline lookup yields CDR1 LNHDA and CDR2 SQIVND (reference sequence). Here the CDR3 reads CASSSQYSEAFF. Here the CDR3 DNA reads TGTGCCAGTAGTTCACAGTACTCTGAAGCTTTCTTT. Drawing the rest from reference TRBV19 and TRBJ1-1, the complete variable domain is DGGITQSPKYLFRKEGQNVTLSCEQNLNHDAMYWYRQDPGQGLRLIYYSQIVNDFQKGDIAEGYSVSREKKESFPLTVTSAQKNPTAFYLCASSSQYSEAFFGQGTRLTVV.

The V gene is TRBV6-5, the J gene TRBJ2-7; 7 nucleotides line up with TRBD1. Germline values: CDR1 MNHEY, CDR2 SVGAGI. CDR3 length: 12 amino acids. Losses at the gene ends were 6 bases for V and 5 bases for J; bases not matched to a gene: 4. The CDR3 nucleotides are TGTGCCAGCAGCCACAGGGGCCACGAGCAGTACTTC. This encodes CASSHRGHEQYF.

The CDR3 spells CASSATVVTEAFF. The CDR3 DNA follows: TGTGCCAGCAGCGCCACCGTTGTGACTGAAGCTTTCTTT. The chain uses TRBV7-6 and TRBJ1-1; D call uncertain. V lost 5 bases and J lost 5, with 12 bases in between. The CDR3 length is 13 residues. Per germline, CDR1 SGHVS and CDR2 FNYEAQ.

This clone was counted once. The chain recombines TRBV9 with TRBJ2-5, with D possibly called TRBD1 or TRBD2 (5 bases each). CDR1 SGDLS and CDR2 YYNGEE come from the germline V gene. V was trimmed by 0 bases and J by 5 bases, leaving 14 bases between them. This CDR3 contains 15 residues. CDR3 bases: TGTGCCAGCAGCGTAGACCCGGGGCGACCTGAGACCCAGTACTTC. Encoded protein: CASSVDPGRPETQYF. The whole variable domain, filled in from reference TRBV9 and TRBJ2-5, reads DSGVTQTPKHLITATGQRVTLRCSPRSGDLSVYWYQQSLDQGLQFLIQYYNGEERAKGNILERFSAQQFPDLHSELNLSSLELGDSALYFCASSVDPGRPETQYFGPGTRLLVL.

This clone was detected ten times or more. The CDR3 DNA follows: TGTGCCAGCTCACCACCGTTGGAGACAGTTGGGACTAGTCCAGAGACCCAGTACTTC. Protein: CASSPPLETVGTSPETQYF. The chain employs TRBV18 and TRBJ2-5; 8 bases match TRBD2. Germline V gene lookup returns CDR1 KGHSH and CDR2 LQKENI. Trimming took 0 bases from V and 4 from J; bases not matched to a gene: 16. The CDR3 covers 19 residues.